This T cell receptor (beta chain) stems from a study of beta chain features in type 1 diabetes. Cell sorting via CD45RO/CCR7/CD25/CD127/CD95/CD27 was performed to obtain CD4+ naive, central memory, regulatory and stem cell-like memory cells. Study conclusions and caveats: TCRB CDR3s were moderately but significantly shorter in Type 1 diabetes patients in all four CD4+ subsets.

The isolated RNA, all of it, was reverse transcribed, so expressed TCRB transcripts were what got sequenced. The assay was immunoSEQ multiplex PCR, and TCRdb's table has in-frame clones only and misses some. Among approximately 600,000 clones, around 12% were seen once, and the ten largest hold about 0.11%. This clone was detected a few times. Its antigen is not known. This clonotype was obtained from a man aged 30 to 39 with type 1 diabetes. Sequencing used naive CD4+ T cells from blood.

CDR3 DNA sequence: TGTGCCAGCAGTTTGAACAGGTTGACGTACTTC. It encodes CASSLNRLTYF. The chain combines TRBV28 with TRBJ2-7; weak D call: TRBD1 (5 bases). Looked up from germline, CDR1 is MDHEN and CDR2 is SYDVKM. The CDR3 covers 11 residues. The V end was cut by 3 bases, the J end by 12 bases, with 12 bases between.